These 12 T cell receptor beta chains share one sample of origin, sequenced in a study of beta chain features in type 1 diabetes. The antigens these receptors bind are not known. Study-wide points: Shorter TCRB CDR3s, moderately but significantly so, marked every one of the four CD4+ subsets in Type 1 diabetes patients.

The entirety of the isolated RNA underwent reverse transcription, so expressed TCRB transcripts were sequenced. Method: immunoSEQ multiplex PCR; TCRdb's copy keeps in-frame clones and lacks some. The data show about 170,000 clones, 7.5% to 8.5% seen once. The sequenced material came from central memory CD4+ T cells from blood. These TCRs come from a young man with type 1 diabetes.

This clone was detected a few times. As DNA, the CDR3 is TGCAGCGTTGGACAGGGTGTAAGGGGCTACACCTTC. It codes for CSVGQGVRGYTF. The chain carries TRBV29-1 and TRBJ1-2; 7 bases are shared with TRBD1. V lost 4 bases and J lost 8; bases outside the gene matches: 7. There are 12 residues in the CDR3. Germline values: CDR1 SQVTM, CDR2 ANQGSEA.

V is TRBV9 and J is TRBJ2-3; a weak D match, TRBD2 (6 bases). Germline CDR1 is SGDLS and CDR2 is YYNGEE. This CDR3 contains 15 residues. V was shortened by 5 bases and J by 0 bases, with 13 bases between the two germline ends. The CDR3 loop reads CASSGGSTSTDTQYF. As DNA, the CDR3 is TGTGCCAGCAGTGGGGGGAGCACTAGCACAGATACGCAGTATTTT. Full variable domain (rest looked up from reference TRBV9 and TRBJ2-3): DSGVTQTPKHLITATGQRVTLRCSPRSGDLSVYWYQQSLDQGLQFLIQYYNGEERAKGNILERFSAQQFPDLHSELNLSSLELGDSALYFCASSGGSTSTDTQYFGPGTRLTVL.

The chain recombines TRBV6-5 with TRBJ1-3, with TRBD1 as a possible D gene (6 bases). V was pared by 10 bases and J by 0 bases, with 13 bases between. The CDR3 runs to 14 residues. Germline lookup yields CDR1 MNHEY and CDR2 SVGAGI. CDR3 residues: CATQETGSGNTIYF. The CDR3 DNA follows: TGTGCCACCCAAGAGACAGGCTCTGGAAACACCATATATTTT.

There are a few counts of this clone. The chain combines TRBV18 with TRBJ1-4; 7 bases are a match to TRBD1. The CDR3 sequence is 14 residues long. The ends lost 4 bases at V and 10 bases at J; junction bases unmatched: 9. The germline V gene has CDR1 KGHSH and CDR2 LQKENI. The CDR3 nucleotides read TGTGCCAGCTCACTACAGGGGCTCCAGGGAAAACTGTTTTTT. Its protein product is CASSLQGLQGKLFF.

In this sample, this clone turned up a few times. The chain couples TRBV7-2 to TRBJ2-7; 8 bases agree with TRBD1. Germline loops: CDR1 SGHTA, CDR2 FQGNSA. Unmatched junction bases numbered 10, after V lost 6 bases and J lost 6 bases. This CDR3 contains 14 residues. This CDR3 reads CASSEQGVMGEQYF. The CDR3 coding sequence is TGTGCCAGCAGTGAACAGGGGGTGATGGGCGAGCAGTACTTC.

This chain connects TRBV28 to TRBJ2-5; D is unclear. Germline loops: CDR1 MDHEN, CDR2 SYDVKM. Trimming cost V 2 bases and J 5 bases, with 12 bases left between them. The CDR3 length is 14 residues. The CDR3 reads CASSLGQDPETQYF. The CDR3 region has the DNA TGTGCCAGCAGTTTAGGGCAGGATCCGGAGACCCAGTACTTC.

This chain uses TRBV7-9 with TRBJ2-7; TRBD2 agrees at 10 bases. CDR3 length: 14 residues. With V trimmed by 1 base and J by 6 bases, 3 bases remained unmatched. Germline V gene lookup returns CDR1 SEHNR and CDR2 FQNEAQ (reference sequence). Written as DNA, the CDR3 is TGTGCCAGCAGCTTAGGGACTAGCGGAACCGAGCAGTACTTC. Its protein is CASSLGTSGTEQYF.

This chain connects TRBV28 to TRBJ2-5; a weak D match, TRBD1 (6 bases). Trimming shortened V by 6 bases and J by 11 bases, and 13 bases separated the two germline ends. Germline V gene sequence: CDR1 MDHEN, CDR2 SYDVKM. The CDR3 spans 11 residues. The CDR3 nucleotides are TGTGCCAGCAGCGGCAACAGGGAGCAGTACTTC. Translating it yields CASSGNREQYF.

This clone was detected only a few times. The chain links TRBV6-5 to TRBJ2-7, with D tentatively TRBD1 (6 bases). The V end lost 10 bases, the J end lost 7 bases, and 20 bases lay between the germline ends. The germline V gene encodes CDR1 MNHEY and CDR2 SVGAGI. The CDR3 is 13 amino acids. DNA for the CDR3: TGTGCCACTACCCGGGCCAGGGGTGAAGAGCAGTACTTC. It is translated as CATTRARGEEQYF.

In its sample, this clone was seen a few times. The chain uses TRBV13 and TRBJ2-3; 8 nucleotides align to TRBD1. Germline V gene lookup returns CDR1 PRHDT and CDR2 FYEKMQ (reference sequence). Trimming took 5 bases from V and 2 from J; bases not matched to a gene: 6. This CDR3 is built from 15 residues. In DNA, the CDR3 is TGTGCCAGCAGCCTCCGGGACAGGTTCACAGATACGCAGTATTTT. Its translation: CASSLRDRFTDTQYF.

The CDR3 loop reads CASSDRGSSDEQFF. In DNA, the CDR3 is TGCGCCAGCAGCGACAGGGGGTCCAGCGATGAGCAGTTCTTC. The rearrangement uses TRBV10-1 and TRBJ2-1, with 9 bases aligning to TRBD1. CDR1 is WNHNN, CDR2 SYGVQD, per germline (reference sequence). This CDR3 has 14 residues. Losses at the gene ends were 6 bases for V and 8 bases for J; bases not matched to a gene: 8.

This chain joins TRBV1 and TRBJ2-7; the D call of TRBD2 is as the table states it, not checked on the DNA. TRBV1 is noted as a pseudogene. The CDR3 sequence is 10 residues long. The CDR3 spells CTSGGREQYF. In DNA, the CDR3 is TGCACCAGCGGCGGGAGAGAGCAGTACTTC.